These 28 T cell receptor beta chains were all obtained from the same sample, sequenced in a study of blood T cell repertoires in COVID-19. Sequenced by immunoSEQ multiplex PCR; TCRdb stores in-frame clones only, minus some. There are about 75,000 clones in the sample; roughly 90% occur only once, and about 6.5% lies in the top ten. Sequencing was done on a sample of peripheral blood. These receptors all come from an elderly man with COVID-19, enrolled during active disease.

This chain links TRBV5-1 with TRBJ1-2, with D unresolved. This CDR3 region has 13 residues. V was pared by 0 bases and J by 5 bases, with 8 bases between. Germline V gives CDR1 SGHRS, CDR2 YFSETQ. The CDR3, as DNA: TGCGCCAGCAGCTTGGACAGAGATTATGGCTACACCTTC. Its protein is CASSLDRDYGYTF.

The chain is built from TRBV10-3 and TRBJ2-1; 7 positions match TRBD2. CDR3 size: 14 residues. J gave up 6 bases and V 8 bases, and 10 bases lay outside the gene matches. Germline V gene sequence: CDR1 ENHRY, CDR2 SYGVKD. The CDR3 region is CAIATSEEPNEQFF. The CDR3 coding sequence is TGTGCCATCGCCACTAGCGAGGAACCCAATGAGCAGTTCTTC.

The rearrangement links TRBV5-1 to TRBJ2-5; D possibly corresponds to TRBD1 (6 bases). The CDR3 loop spans 14 amino acids. The V end was cut by 0 bases, the J end by 3 bases, with 9 bases between. Per the germline V gene, CDR1 is SGHRS and CDR2 is YFSETQ. The CDR3 loop reads CASSLGSGEETQYF. CDR3 in DNA: TGCGCCAGCAGCTTGGGGTCAGGGGAAGAGACCCAGTACTTC. The full variable domain, rest sourced from reference TRBV5-1 and TRBJ2-5, is KAGVTQTPRYLIKTRGQQVTLSCSPISGHRSVSWYQQTPGQGLQFLFEYFSETQRNKGNFPGRFSGRQFSNSRSEMNVSTLELGDSALYLCASSLGSGEETQYFGPGTRLLVL.

In this sample, this clone turned up once. This sequence joins TRBV7-6 and TRBJ2-1, with TRBD1 as a possible D gene (6 bases). The ends were cut back, 1 base at V and 2 bases at J, with 12 bases in the middle. The germline gives CDR1 SGHVS, CDR2 FNYEAQ. The CDR3 totals 16 residues. The CDR3 region is CASSLVGQGTYNEQFF. The CDR3 DNA sequence: TGTGCCAGCAGCTTAGTCGGGCAGGGGACCTACAATGAGCAGTTCTTC.

The V call is TRBV2, the J call TRBJ2-2; possible D gene TRBD1, 6 bases. The length of the CDR3 is 16 residues. Trimming took off 6 bases at V and 0 bases at J, with 14 bases between the two ends. CDR1 is SNHLY and CDR2 is FYNNEI in the germline V gene. CDR3: CASRRGSTTNTGELFF. CDR3 bases: TGTGCCAGCAGGAGGGGGTCCACGACGAACACCGGGGAGCTGTTTTTT.

This clone was detected once. V gene TRBV3-1 (or the pseudogene TRBV3-2) combines with J gene TRBJ2-7, with 11 bases lining up with TRBD2. There are 15 residues in the CDR3. Germline-derived CDR1 and CDR2 are LGHDT and YNNKEL (reference sequence). V shed 1 base, J shed 5 bases, and the junction held 4 bases outside the gene matches. The CDR3 spells CASSQATSGVHEQYF. The DNA for the CDR3 is TGTGCCAGCAGCCAAGCGACTAGCGGGGTCCACGAGCAGTACTTC.

On this clone itself: A junction end diverges from the germline sequence, so it may reflect a read error. The chain carries TRBV5-4 and TRBJ2-1; perhaps TRBD2 as D (7 bases). The CDR3 is 12 residues long. CDR1 and CDR2 from the germline V gene are SGHNT and YYREEE (reference sequence). This chain's CDR3 is CASSFWGGPGIF. CDR3 sequence (DNA): TGTGCCAGCAGCTTCTGGGGGGGCCCTGGTATCTTC. The variable domain in full, with the rest retrieved from reference TRBV5-4 and TRBJ2-1, is ETGVTQSPTHLIKTRGQQVTLRCSSQSGHNTVSWYQQALGQGPQFIFQYYREEENGRGNFPPRFSGLQFPNYSSELNVNALELDDSALYLCASSFWGGPGIFGPGTRLTVL.

CDR3 loop: CASSPQWTGGGYTF. DNA for the CDR3: TGTGCCAGCAGCCCCCAATGGACAGGGGGGGGCTACACCTTC. The chain joins TRBV7-2 to TRBJ1-2, with 10 bases matching TRBD1. Germline V gives CDR1 SGHTA, CDR2 FQGNSA. V trimming: 5 bases; J trimming: 8 bases; junction bases outside the gene matches: 8. This CDR3 region has 14 residues.

This clone was detected once. The rearrangement joins TRBV28 to TRBJ1-1, with 9 bases matching TRBD1. Germline V gives CDR1 MDHEN, CDR2 SYDVKM. V gave up 5 bases and J gave up 5 bases; unmatched junction bases: 12. The CDR3 extends over 16 amino acids. Written as DNA, the CDR3 is TGTGCCAGCAGTCCCCTACTAGGGACAGGGAGGACTGAAGCTTTCTTT. It translates to CASSPLLGTGRTEAFF.

The chain has TRBV5-1 and TRBJ2-5; 8 positions match TRBD1. The CDR3 runs 14 residues. J was trimmed by 10 bases and V by 4 bases; bases with no gene match: 12. Germline loops: CDR1 SGHRS, CDR2 YFSETQ. The CDR3 DNA reads as TGCGCCAGCAGCACCGGGACAGGTAGATTGGGCCAGTACTTC. Encoded protein: CASSTGTGRLGQYF.

By sample share, this clone is medium-sized. Other DNA sequences within the sample encode an identical CDR3. This chain joins TRBV18 and TRBJ1-5; 10 nucleotides align to TRBD1. Germline assignment: CDR1 KGHSH and CDR2 LQKENI. V shed 4 bases and J 5 bases; nucleotides not matched to a gene: 2. The CDR3 is 14 residues long. The CDR3 nucleotides read TGTGCCAGCTCACTGACAGGGGGCGATCAGCCCCAGCATTTT. Translation: CASSLTGGDQPQHF.

The rearrangement uses TRBV5-6 and TRBJ2-3, with a tentative D call TRBD1 (6 bases). Germline CDR1 reads SGHDT; CDR2 reads YYEEEE. Trimming removed 0 bases from V and 5 bases from J, with 10 bases in between. This CDR3 comprises 14 residues. In DNA form, the CDR3 reads TGTGCCAGCAGCTTGGGGGGGCATGGAGATACGCAGTATTTT. The encoded protein is CASSLGGHGDTQYF.

The V call is TRBV5-5, the J call TRBJ1-5; D not certain. In germline, CDR1 is SGHKS, CDR2 YYEKEE (reference sequence). V lost 2 bases, J lost 0 bases, and 6 bases lay in between. The CDR3 loop spans 14 amino acids. In DNA, the CDR3 is TGTGCCAGCAGCTTTCACAGTAGCAATCAGCCCCAGCATTTT. It translates to CASSFHSSNQPQHF.

J is TRBJ1-1 and V is TRBV5-6; a possible D gene is TRBD1 (5 bases). Trimming pared 1 base from V and 1 base from J, leaving 11 bases between. CDR3 length: 15 amino acids. Germline lookup yields CDR1 SGHDT and CDR2 YYEEEE. CDR3 sequence: CASSLLDRSNTEAFF. The CDR3 DNA sequence: TGTGCCAGCAGCTTGCTCGACAGATCGAACACTGAAGCTTTCTTT.

This clone has only a few counts. The genes are TRBV3-1 (or the pseudogene TRBV3-2) and TRBJ1-4; TRBD1 aligns across 8 bases. CDR1 is LGHDT and CDR2 is YNNKEL in the germline V gene (reference sequence). There are 15 residues in the CDR3. V gave up 3 bases and J gave up 8 bases; unmatched junction bases: 8. CDR3: CASSQLGQGGEKLFF. The CDR3 DNA follows: TGTGCCAGCAGCCAGCTCGGACAGGGCGGGGAAAAACTGTTTTTT.

The chain recombines TRBV9 with TRBJ1-4, with TRBD1 matching 8 bases. CDR3 length: 14 residues. V lost 3 bases to trimming and J lost 5 bases; unmatched junction nucleotides: 3. CDR1 SGDLS and CDR2 YYNGEE come from the germline V gene. The CDR3 bases are TGTGCCAGCAGCGCTCGACAGGGGAATGAAAAACTGTTTTTT. This gives the protein CASSARQGNEKLFF.

This sequence joins TRBV5-1 and TRBJ1-2, with 10 bases matching TRBD1. With 2 bases clipped from V and 8 bases from J, the junction kept 6 bases outside the gene matches. This CDR3 region has 14 residues. From germline, CDR1 is SGHRS and CDR2 YFSETQ. DNA of the CDR3: TGCGCCAGCAGCTTCGGGACAGGGGATATCGGCTACACCTTC. This encodes CASSFGTGDIGYTF.

This chain links TRBV19 with TRBJ1-5; 8 positions agree with TRBD1. Germline trimming cut 5 bases from V and 3 bases from J; bases unmatched to any gene: 6. Looked up from germline, CDR1 is LNHDA and CDR2 is SQIVND (reference sequence). The CDR3 totals 15 residues. CDR3 nucleotides: TGTGCCAGTAGTTTCACAGGGGGGGCCAATCAGCCCCAGCATTTT. Protein: CASSFTGGANQPQHF.

The chain employs TRBV18 and TRBJ2-7; 7 nucleotides agree with TRBD1. Germline CDR1 is KGHSH and CDR2 is LQKENI. V shed 2 bases, J shed 3 bases, and the junction held 4 bases outside the gene matches. This CDR3 comprises 14 residues. The CDR3 spells CASSPVRQGYEQYF. The CDR3 DNA is TGTGCCAGCTCACCAGTCCGACAGGGCTACGAGCAGTACTTC.

This chain links TRBV2 with TRBJ1-2, with 7 bases that match TRBD1. CDR1 SNHLY and CDR2 FYNNEI come from the germline V gene. V trimming: 6 bases; J trimming: 3 bases; junction bases outside the gene matches: 25. CDR3 length: 20 amino acids. This CDR3 is CASSQSFFSTTGKRDYGYTF. The CDR3 DNA sequence: TGTGCCAGCAGCCAGTCATTTTTCTCAACGACAGGGAAGAGAGACTATGGCTACACCTTC. Complete variable domain (other parts from reference TRBV2 and TRBJ1-2): EPEVTQTPSHQVTQMGQEVILRCVPISNHLYFYWYRQILGQKVEFLVSFYNNEISEKSEIFDDQFSVERPDGSNFTLKIRSTKLEDSAMYFCASSQSFFSTTGKRDYGYTFGSGTRLTVV.

This sequence joins TRBV9 and TRBJ1-1; D might be TRBD1 (6 bases). CDR3 length: 15 residues. The germline V gene has CDR1 SGDLS and CDR2 YYNGEE. V was trimmed by 2 bases and J by 0 bases, leaving 11 bases between them. CDR3 loop: CASSVLRGMNTEAFF. The CDR3 bases are TGTGCCAGCAGCGTCCTGAGGGGGATGAACACTGAAGCTTTCTTT. The variable domain in full, completed from reference TRBV9 and TRBJ1-1, reads DSGVTQTPKHLITATGQRVTLRCSPRSGDLSVYWYQQSLDQGLQFLIQYYNGEERAKGNILERFSAQQFPDLHSELNLSSLELGDSALYFCASSVLRGMNTEAFFGQGTRLTVV.

The rearrangement joins TRBV5-1 to TRBJ2-3; no firm D call. The germline V gene has CDR1 SGHRS and CDR2 YFSETQ. V gave up 4 bases and J gave up 2 bases, with 11 bases separating them. This CDR3 contains 14 residues. The chain's CDR3 is CASSLDTDTDTQYF. The CDR3 coding sequence is TGCGCCAGCAGCCTTGACACGGACACAGATACGCAGTATTTT.

The chain couples TRBV6-2 or TRBV6-3 to TRBJ2-5; TRBD2 matches at 9 bases. Unmatched junction bases numbered 22, after V lost 6 bases and J lost 5 bases. Germline lookup yields CDR1 MNHEY and CDR2 SVGEGT. The CDR3 totals 19 residues. CDR3 in amino acids: CASSPPRWASGRGGETQYF. CDR3 DNA sequence: TGTGCCAGCAGCCCCCCCCGCTGGGCTAGCGGGCGGGGGGGGGAGACCCAGTACTTC.

V gene TRBV2 combines with J gene TRBJ2-5, with TRBD2 matching 7 bases. Germline CDR1 and CDR2: SNHLY and FYNNEI. V lost 1 base, J lost 7 bases, and 12 bases stayed unmatched. This CDR3 has 16 residues. The CDR3 protein is CASSEEGAGSPGTQYF. CDR3 coding DNA: TGTGCCAGCAGTGAAGAGGGAGCGGGGTCACCAGGGACCCAGTACTTC.

The V and J genes are TRBV2 and TRBJ1-1, with D unclear. Germline CDR1 reads SNHLY; CDR2 reads FYNNEI. The CDR3 contains 12 residues. Deletions cut 7 bases from V and 5 bases from J, with 11 bases between. The CDR3 loop is CASNKRATEAFF. The CDR3 DNA reads TGTGCCAGCAATAAGAGGGCGACTGAAGCTTTCTTT.

The chain employs TRBV9 and TRBJ2-3, with 7 bases that match TRBD2. Per the germline V gene, CDR1 is SGDLS and CDR2 is YYNGEE. The CDR3 runs to 17 residues. J gave up 5 bases and V 3 bases, and 15 bases lay outside the gene matches. The CDR3 spells CASSAPPGVGGIDTQYF. CDR3 DNA: TGTGCCAGCAGCGCCCCCCCCGGTGTGGGGGGGATAGATACGCAGTATTTT.

The chain uses TRBV19 and TRBJ1-5, with no clear D. V shed 6 bases and J shed 5 bases, with 11 bases lying between them. Per germline, CDR1 LNHDA and CDR2 SQIVND (reference sequence). This CDR3 contains 13 residues. CDR3 DNA: TGTGCCAGTAGCCCCACACGGGATCAGCCCCAGCATTTT. Its protein is CASSPTRDQPQHF. Full variable domain (remainder filled in from reference TRBV19 and TRBJ1-5): DGGITQSPKYLFRKEGQNVTLSCEQNLNHDAMYWYRQDPGQGLRLIYYSQIVNDFQKGDIAEGYSVSREKKESFPLTVTSAQKNPTAFYLCASSPTRDQPQHFGDGTRLSIL.

V gene TRBV11-2 combines with J gene TRBJ2-1; 7 positions agree with TRBD2. Germline assignment: CDR1 SGHAT and CDR2 FQNNGV. V dropped 4 bases and J dropped 6; count of bases not matched to a gene: 6. The CDR3 sequence is 14 residues long. For the CDR3, the DNA is TGTGCCAGCAGCTCTACGACGGGGGGCAATGAGCAGTTCTTC. Its protein product is CASSSTTGGNEQFF.